This T cell receptor (beta chain) was sequenced during a study of T cells in Graves' hyperthyroidism and ophthalmopathy. Study observations and caveats: Through a model of 13 V-J features, ophthalmopathy was separated from stable hyperthyroidism. Blood also held most thyroid clonotypes expanded beyond 0.001.

This clonotype was seen ten or more times. Its antigen remains unidentified. CDR3 length: 15 residues. V lost 4 bases and J lost 6; bases outside the gene matches: 3. CDR1 is KGHDR and CDR2 is SFDVKD in the germline V gene. The study enrolled patients aged 18 to 65 with newly diagnosed hyperthyroidism of under 2 months' duration. TCR beta CDR3 sequences were amplified from RNA transcripts. HTBI primers were used for first-round RT-PCR of the TCR CDR3. MiXCR, applied by TCRdb to the multiplex PCR reads, yields one record per CDR3 protein. The sample contains a few hundred thousand distinct CDR3 sequences, approximately 14% of which appear only once.

The chain joins TRBV24-1 to TRBJ2-2; the match to TRBD1 covers 11 bases. The receptor comes from a woman in her 30s with Graves' hyperthyroidism. Sequencing used blood. CDR3 in DNA: TGTGCCACCAGTGAGACGGGACAGGGGGCCGGGGAGCTGTTTTTT. This sequence encodes CATSETGQGAGELFF.